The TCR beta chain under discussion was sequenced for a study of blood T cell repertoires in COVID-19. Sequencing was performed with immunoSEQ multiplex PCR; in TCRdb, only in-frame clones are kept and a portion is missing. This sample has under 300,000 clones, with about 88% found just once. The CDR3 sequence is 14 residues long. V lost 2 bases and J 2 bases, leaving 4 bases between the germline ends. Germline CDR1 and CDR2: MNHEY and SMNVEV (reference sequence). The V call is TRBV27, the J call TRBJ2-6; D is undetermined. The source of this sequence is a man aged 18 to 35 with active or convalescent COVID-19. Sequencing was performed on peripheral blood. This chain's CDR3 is CASSLQAGANVLTF. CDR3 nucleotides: TGTGCCAGCAGTTTACAGGCTGGGGCCAACGTCCTGACTTTC. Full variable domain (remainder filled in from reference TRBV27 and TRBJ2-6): EAQVTQNPRYLITVTGKKLTVTCSQNMNHEYMSWYRQDPGLGLRQIYYSMNVEVTDKGDVPEGYKVSRKEKRNFPLILESPSPNQTSLYFCASSLQAGANVLTFGAGSRLTVL.